This TCR beta chain was recorded in a study of blood T cell repertoires in COVID-19. In the original analysis: Amplified reference gene primers provided the basis for estimating nucleated cell counts. The repertoire was sequenced with immunoSEQ multiplex PCR; TCRdb's copy has only in-frame clones and lacks some. From that table come the V and J calls and clone size; the DNA was used to work out D and trimming. The table shows about 150,000 clones, with around 80% occurring only once. This CDR3 has 17 residues. Germline assignment: CDR1 SGHTA and CDR2 FQGTGA. Germline trimming cut 5 bases from V and 0 bases from J; bases unmatched to any gene: 12. Living in 24 US areas, the participants were between 18 and 89 years of age. Cohorts were determined from participant-reported clinical history. A PCR-confirmed or clinician-diagnosed COVID-19 case had contacted exposed participants within 2 weeks of entry.

Only one count was recorded for this clone. The rearrangement links TRBV7-3 to TRBJ1-2; 7 bases fit TRBD1. The sample taken for sequencing was PBMCs or T cells enriched from blood (not recorded which). This sequence originates from a man between 65 and 85 years old who had been exposed to COVID-19. The chain's CDR3 is CASSIDERTGANYGYTF. The DNA of the CDR3 is TGTGCCAGCAGCATAGACGAACGGACAGGAGCTAACTATGGCTACACCTTC.